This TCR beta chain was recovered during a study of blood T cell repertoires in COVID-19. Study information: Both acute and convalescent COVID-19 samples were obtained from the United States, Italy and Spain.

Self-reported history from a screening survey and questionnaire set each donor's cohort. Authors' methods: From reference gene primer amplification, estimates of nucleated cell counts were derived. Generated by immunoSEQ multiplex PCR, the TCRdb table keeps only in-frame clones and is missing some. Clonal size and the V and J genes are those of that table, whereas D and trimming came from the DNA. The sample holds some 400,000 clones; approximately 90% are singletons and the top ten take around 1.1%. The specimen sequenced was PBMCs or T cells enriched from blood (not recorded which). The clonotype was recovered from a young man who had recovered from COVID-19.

The CDR3 bases are TGCGCCAGCAGCGAGCGACTAGCGGGAGTCTCATATGAGCAGTTCTTC. Translation: CASSERLAGVSYEQFF. The rearrangement links TRBV4-1 to TRBJ2-1; 12 bases are a match to TRBD2. Germline V lookup: CDR1 MGHRA, CDR2 YSYEKL. This CDR3 spans 16 amino acids. V dropped 5 bases and J dropped 8; count of bases not matched to a gene: 10.